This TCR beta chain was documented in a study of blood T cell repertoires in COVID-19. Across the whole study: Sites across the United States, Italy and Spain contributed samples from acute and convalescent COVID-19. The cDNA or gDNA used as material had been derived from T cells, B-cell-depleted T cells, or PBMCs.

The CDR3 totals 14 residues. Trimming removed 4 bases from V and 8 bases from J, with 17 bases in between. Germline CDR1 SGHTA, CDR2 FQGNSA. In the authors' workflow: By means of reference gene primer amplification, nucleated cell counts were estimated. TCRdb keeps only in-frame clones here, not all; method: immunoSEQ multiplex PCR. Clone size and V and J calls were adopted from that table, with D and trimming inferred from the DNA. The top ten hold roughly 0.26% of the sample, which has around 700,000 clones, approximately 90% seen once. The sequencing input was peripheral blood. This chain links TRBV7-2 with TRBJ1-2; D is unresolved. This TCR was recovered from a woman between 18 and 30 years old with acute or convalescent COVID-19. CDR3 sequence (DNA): TGTGCCAGCAGCTACGGCCGGGGAGAAGGCGGCTACACCTTC. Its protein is CASSYGRGEGGYTF.